The 6 T cell receptor beta chains presented below share a single source sample, sequenced in a study of Graves' ophthalmopathy and Graves' hyperthyroidism. The authors amplified TCR beta CDR3 regions, and they did so from RNA transcripts for repertoire sequencing. HTBI primers served in a first-round RT-PCR, which a second-round multiplex PCR followed. TCRdb reprocessed the multiplex PCR reads with MiXCR, giving one entry per CDR3 protein. Of hundreds of thousands of distinct CDR3 sequences detected, 40% appear once; the ten largest clones hold about 40%. The sample taken for sequencing was peripheral blood. These TCRs come from an adult man with Graves' ophthalmopathy.

This clonotype has ten or more counts. The chain couples TRBV20-1 to TRBJ1-1; possibly TRBD1 for D (5 bases). The CDR3 contains 15 residues. The V end was cut by 0 bases, the J end by 4 bases, with 15 bases between. Germline CDR1 and CDR2: DFQATT and SNEGSKA (reference sequence). The CDR3 coding sequence is TGCAGTGCTAGAGATTGGGGCAGGAGGGGCACTGAAGCTTTCTTT. Its protein is CSARDWGRRGTEAFF.

Concerning this clonotype: The CDR3 end shows no conserved phenylalanine or tryptophan, and so a read error is likely. The chain recombines TRBV10-3 with TRBJ1-1, with D perhaps TRBD1 (5 bases). V lost 11 bases to trimming and J lost 2 bases, with 18 bases between them. CDR1 is ENHRY, CDR2 SYGVKD, per germline. The CDR3 sequence is 14 residues long. CDR3 coding DNA: TGTGCCTCTTTACAATCAGGGCTAAACACTGAAGCTTTCCTT. It encodes CASLQSGLNTEAFL.

This clonotype came up many times. This chain uses TRBV15 with TRBJ2-7; 11 bases are a match to TRBD1. The germline gives CDR1 LNHNV, CDR2 YYDKDF (reference sequence). This CDR3 spans 16 amino acids. The ends lost 2 bases at V and 6 bases at J; junction bases unmatched: 9. In DNA form, the CDR3 reads TGTGCCACCAGCAGATCCTCTGGACAGGGGGCTAGCGAGCAGTACTTC. Amino acids: CATSRSSGQGASEQYF.

The gene calls are TRBV20-1 and TRBJ1-2, with D possibly matching TRBD1 (5 bases). Germline V CDR1 and CDR2: DFQATT, SNEGSKA (reference sequence). The CDR3 is made up of 12 amino acids. The V end was cut by 2 bases, the J end by 6 bases, with 10 bases between. Here the CDR3 reads CSARWGENGYTF. DNA of the CDR3: TGCAGTGCTAGATGGGGGGAGAATGGCTACACCTTC.

The chain joins TRBV29-1 to TRBJ2-5, with D unresolved. The CDR3 is 13 residues long. V dropped 4 bases and J dropped 5 bases, with 14 bases sitting between them. Germline CDR1 SQVTM, CDR2 ANQGSEA. CDR3 region: CSVGANTGETQYF. DNA for the CDR3: TGCAGCGTTGGAGCAAACACCGGGGAGACCCAGTACTTC.

J is TRBJ1-2 and V is TRBV21-1; the table's D gene call, TRBD1, was not cross checked with the DNA. TRBV21-1 is labeled a pseudogene. There are 16 residues in the CDR3. CDR3 sequence reads: CASSSSSDRINYGYTF. In DNA, the CDR3 is TGTGCCAGCAGCAGCAGTTCGGACAGGATAAACTATGGCTACACCTTC.